The source of this TCR beta chain is a study of T cells after yellow fever vaccination. Study outcomes and limitations: Repertoires obtained by FACS sorting could include abundant clonotypes that entered as contaminants from the bulk population. Though weaker, the secondary response peaked faster, on day 5 versus 15. The booster response re-showed most primary clones: approximately 95% CD4, about 89% CD8. CD4 and CD8 compartments shared a small share of clonotypes, likely from convergent recombination.

From the 5' RACE reads, TCRdb called clonotypes with MiXCR, one entry per CDR3 protein. The table has hundreds of thousands of distinct CDR3 sequences, 8.5% to 9% seen once. CDR3 size: 15 residues. In germline, CDR1 is SGHTA, CDR2 FQGNSA. V lost 3 bases and J lost 6; bases outside the gene matches: 6. This clonotype was observed a handful of times. Its cognate antigen is unknown. This TCR was sampled from a man between 18 and 35 years old who received the YFV17D yellow fever vaccine. The source material was PBMCs, sampled on the day of the first yellow fever vaccination. V and J are TRBV7-2 and TRBJ2-2, with 8 bases lining up with TRBD1. CDR3 region: CASSLMTGAAGELFF. The CDR3 DNA sequence: TGTGCCAGCAGCTTGATGACAGGGGCGGCCGGGGAGCTGTTTTTT.